These 27 T cell receptor beta chains were sequenced from one sample in a study of cytomegalovirus exposure and HLA in healthy donors. The PCR made use of 60 Vbeta and 13 Jbeta primers. The table came from immunoSEQ multiplex PCR; TCRdb's copy has only in-frame clones and leaves some out. The sample carries approximately 86,000 clones, about two thirds recorded once. Sequenced: PBMCs. Every receptor here comes from a man between 60 and 75 years old in good health and CMV-seronegative.

V usage is TRBV7-9 and J usage is TRBJ1-2, with 7 bases that match TRBD1. V shed 1 base, J shed 4 bases, and the junction held 12 bases outside the gene matches. This CDR3 is 17 amino acids long. Germline V gives CDR1 SEHNR, CDR2 FQNEAQ (reference sequence). The CDR3: CASSLDYRGERSYGYTF. The CDR3 bases are TGTGCCAGCAGCTTAGATTACAGGGGAGAGAGAAGCTATGGCTACACCTTC.

The rearrangement uses TRBV7-2 and TRBJ2-1; TRBD2 aligns across 15 bases. The V segment lost 3 bases and the J segment 8 bases; nucleotides outside the gene matches: 5. CDR1 and CDR2 (germline): SGHTA, FQGNSA. The CDR3 is 16 residues long. CDR3: CASSFGTSGGWDEQFF. CDR3 bases: TGTGCCAGCAGCTTCGGGACTAGCGGGGGGTGGGATGAGCAGTTCTTC. Drawing the rest from reference TRBV7-2 and TRBJ2-1, the complete variable domain is GAGVSQSPSNKVTEKGKDVELRCDPISGHTALYWYRQSLGQGLEFLIYFQGNSAPDKSGLPSDRFSAERTGGSVSTLTIQRTQQEDSAVYLCASSFGTSGGWDEQFFGPGTRLTVL.

V gene TRBV6-5 combines with J gene TRBJ2-6; D is undetermined. Germline V CDR1 and CDR2: MNHEY, SVGAGI. The CDR3 length is 15 residues. Trimming stripped 6 bases from V and 0 bases from J, with 9 bases between. The CDR3 nucleotides are TGTGCCAGCAGAAAACACGTCTCTGGGGCCAACGTCCTGACTTTC. The encoded protein is CASRKHVSGANVLTF.

This rearrangement joins TRBV6-1 to TRBJ2-7, with D maybe TRBD1 (5 bases). V lost 8 bases, J lost 6 bases, and 20 bases lay in between. The CDR3 covers 14 residues. Germline values: CDR1 MNHNS, CDR2 SASEGT. CDR3 nucleotides: TGTGCCAGCGGGGCGGAACTAACCTCTCGCGAGCAGTACTTC. This codes for CASGAELTSREQYF.

The rearrangement links TRBV28 to TRBJ2-3; D is ambiguous. This CDR3 is 16 amino acids long. V lost 10 bases and J lost 4, with 24 bases in between. Per the germline V gene, CDR1 is MDHEN and CDR2 is SYDVKM. The CDR3 DNA reads as TGTGCCATCAGCATGGTCGCAGGCCCACCGGCAGATACGCAGTATTTT. Amino acids: CAISMVAGPPADTQYF.

V gene TRBV5-1 combines with J gene TRBJ2-5; no reliable D call. The CDR3 runs to 17 residues. The germline V and J ends were trimmed by 1 base and 5 bases, with 21 bases remaining between them. Germline V gene lookup returns CDR1 SGHRS and CDR2 YFSETQ. In DNA, the CDR3 is TGCGCCAGCAGCTTGCCCAACTCGACCCGGGTCCTCGAGACCCAGTACTTC. Amino acids: CASSLPNSTRVLETQYF.

This clone was picked up a small number of times. CDR3 protein: CSVERGQGYTF. CDR3 nucleotide sequence: TGCAGCGTTGAAAGGGGGCAGGGCTACACCTTC. The chain has TRBV29-1 and TRBJ1-2; 7 bases map to TRBD1. The CDR3 is 11 residues long. CDR1 SQVTM and CDR2 ANQGSEA come from the germline V gene. After removal of 2 bases from V and 8 bases from J, the junction contained 2 bases not matched to a gene.

This chain connects TRBV28 to TRBJ1-1; D is undetermined. The CDR3 runs 13 residues. Per germline, CDR1 MDHEN and CDR2 SYDVKM. Trimming left V 6 bases short and J 3 bases short, with 11 bases between. This CDR3 is CASSRRPYTEAFF. CDR3 sequence (DNA): TGTGCCAGCAGCCGGAGACCCTACACTGAAGCTTTCTTT.

The chain recombines TRBV5-6 with TRBJ1-4, with 8 bases that match TRBD1. In germline, CDR1 is SGHDT, CDR2 YYEEEE. Trimming removed 3 bases from V and 6 bases from J; junction bases left unmatched: 4. The length of the CDR3 is 14 residues. The CDR3 nucleotides are TGTGCCAGCAGCTCCACAGGGGGGTATGAAAAACTGTTTTTT. It translates to CASSSTGGYEKLFF.

CDR3 coding DNA: TGTGCCAGCAGCCATAAATCCGGGACAGGGGGCTTGGGGACCTACAATGAGCAGTTCTTC. Its protein is CASSHKSGTGGLGTYNEQFF. The genes are TRBV16 and TRBJ2-1; 12 bases fit TRBD1. Germline V gives CDR1 KGHSY, CDR2 FQNENV. J gave up 2 bases and V 3 bases, and 14 bases lay outside the gene matches. The CDR3 length is 20 residues.

The chain couples TRBV5-4 to TRBJ2-7; 8 bases are shared with TRBD2. The length of the CDR3 is 16 residues. V lost 0 bases, J lost 1 base, and 6 bases stayed unmatched. In germline, CDR1 is SGHNT, CDR2 YYREEE (reference sequence). The CDR3 DNA is TGTGCCAGCAGCTTGGAGTACGGGAGGGGGTCCTACGAGCAGTACTTC. Its translation is CASSLEYGRGSYEQYF.

This chain joins TRBV29-1 and TRBJ2-7; 8 bases fit TRBD2. CDR1 SQVTM and CDR2 ANQGSEA come from the germline V gene. This CDR3 is built from 12 residues. Trimming at V came to 7 bases and at J to 2 bases, leaving 4 bases not matched to a gene. The CDR3 DNA follows: TGCAGCGGCGGGGGGAACGCCTACGAGCAGTACTTC. It yields the protein CSGGGNAYEQYF.

The V call is TRBV27, the J call TRBJ2-7, with 13 nucleotides matching TRBD2. The ends lost 5 bases at V and 4 bases at J; junction bases unmatched: 5. CDR1 and CDR2 (germline): MNHEY, SMNVEV (reference sequence). This CDR3 is 15 amino acids long. The CDR3: CASSPRLAGGYEQYF. CDR3 nucleotides: TGTGCCAGCAGTCCCAGACTAGCGGGAGGATACGAGCAGTACTTC.

The chain joins TRBV5-1 to TRBJ2-2; 8 nucleotides agree with TRBD1. Trimming cost V 0 bases and J 5 bases; bases outside gene matches: 6. The CDR3 consists of 16 residues. CDR1 and CDR2 (germline): SGHRS, YFSETQ. In DNA, the CDR3 is TGCGCCAGCAGCTTGGGGACAGGGATCTGGACCGGGGAGCTGTTTTTT. Protein: CASSLGTGIWTGELFF.

The V gene is TRBV5-4, the J gene TRBJ2-5; 13 nucleotides line up with TRBD2. The V segment lost 2 bases and the J segment 1 base; nucleotides outside the gene matches: 5. Germline CDR1 reads SGHNT; CDR2 reads YYREEE (reference sequence). This CDR3 comprises 17 residues. CDR3 region: CASSFRLAGGPQETQYF. The CDR3 DNA sequence: TGTGCCAGCAGCTTCCGACTAGCGGGGGGCCCCCAAGAGACCCAGTACTTC.

The chain employs TRBV5-1 and TRBJ2-5; 7 bases are shared with TRBD1. Germline CDR1 and CDR2: SGHRS and YFSETQ. The ends lost 2 bases at V and 3 bases at J; junction bases unmatched: 1. The CDR3 totals 13 residues. The CDR3 DNA reads as TGCGCCAGCAGCTTAACAGGGGAAGAGACCCAGTACTTC. Its protein is CASSLTGEETQYF. The full variable domain, rest sourced from reference TRBV5-1 and TRBJ2-5, is KAGVTQTPRYLIKTRGQQVTLSCSPISGHRSVSWYQQTPGQGLQFLFEYFSETQRNKGNFPGRFSGRQFSNSRSEMNVSTLELGDSALYLCASSLTGEETQYFGPGTRLLVL.

The chain is built from TRBV6-5 and TRBJ1-1; maybe TRBD1 (5 bases). CDR3 size: 14 residues. The V end was cut by 7 bases, the J end by 5 bases, with 17 bases between. In germline, CDR1 is MNHEY, CDR2 SVGAGI. The CDR3 nucleotides are TGTGCCAGCACTACGGGAGGGGCGCAAACTGAAGCTTTCTTT. Protein product: CASTTGGAQTEAFF.

V gene TRBV7-2 combines with J gene TRBJ1-6; D may be TRBD1 (6 bases). Germline CDR1 and CDR2: SGHTA and FQGNSA. V gave up 1 base and J gave up 5 bases, with 9 bases separating them. The CDR3 is 15 amino acids. The CDR3 sequence: CASSLGGTNNSPLHF. Written as DNA, the CDR3 is TGTGCCAGCAGCTTAGGAGGGACAAATAATTCACCCCTCCACTTT. Using reference TRBV7-2 and TRBJ1-6 for the parts outside the CDR3, the full variable domain is GAGVSQSPSNKVTEKGKDVELRCDPISGHTALYWYRQSLGQGLEFLIYFQGNSAPDKSGLPSDRFSAERTGGSVSTLTIQRTQQEDSAVYLCASSLGGTNNSPLHFGNGTRLTVT.

The sample holds a few counts of this clone. This rearrangement joins TRBV7-2 to TRBJ2-1, with D unclear. V lost 8 bases to trimming and J lost 4 bases, with 12 bases between them. In germline, CDR1 is SGHTA, CDR2 FQGNSA. This CDR3 comprises 13 residues. This CDR3 reads CASREVGYNEQFF. DNA of the CDR3: TGTGCCAGCCGCGAGGTCGGGTACAATGAGCAGTTCTTC.

The chain combines TRBV28 with TRBJ2-3; a possible D gene is TRBD2 (6 bases). The V gene's germline CDR1 is MDHEN and CDR2 SYDVKM. The CDR3 totals 15 residues. V lost 3 bases and J lost 1, with 11 bases in between. CDR3 amino acids: CASSLGGEGTDTQYF. CDR3 in DNA: TGTGCCAGCAGTTTGGGGGGTGAGGGCACAGATACGCAGTATTTT.

This clone occurred a few times. The rearrangement uses TRBV27 and TRBJ2-3, with 10 nucleotides matching TRBD2. In germline, CDR1 is MNHEY, CDR2 SMNVEV (reference sequence). This CDR3 contains 16 residues. V dropped 5 bases and J dropped 2; count of bases not matched to a gene: 7. The CDR3 DNA sequence: TGTGCCAGCAGTCCTACTAGCGGGGCCTTCACAGATACGCAGTATTTT. It translates to CASSPTSGAFTDTQYF.

The chain carries TRBV4-1 and TRBJ1-2; no clear D gene. The germline V gene encodes CDR1 MGHRA and CDR2 YSYEKL. The germline V and J ends were trimmed by 4 bases and 6 bases, with 21 bases remaining between them. The CDR3 sequence is 16 residues long. The CDR3 reads CASSPRVAGKNNGYTF. The CDR3 DNA reads as TGCGCCAGCAGCCCAAGAGTGGCGGGGAAAAATAATGGCTACACCTTC.

The CDR3 reads CASSPTGYTEAFF. The CDR3 coding sequence is TGTGCCAGCAGCCCGACAGGGTACACTGAAGCTTTCTTT. The chain joins TRBV5-6 to TRBJ1-1, with 7 bases fitting TRBD1. In germline, CDR1 is SGHDT, CDR2 YYEEEE. After removal of 4 bases from V and 3 bases from J, the junction contained 3 bases not matched to a gene. This CDR3 is built from 13 residues. Looking up the rest from reference TRBV5-6 and TRBJ1-1 gives the full variable domain: DAGVTQSPTHLIKTRGQQVTLRCSPKSGHDTVSWYQQALGQGPQFIFQYYEEEERQRGNFPDRFSGHQFPNYSSELNVNALLLGDSALYLCASSPTGYTEAFFGQGTRLTVV.

This clone was found once. The chain links TRBV28 to TRBJ2-5, with TRBD1 matching 8 bases. The CDR3 is made up of 14 amino acids. The ends lost 6 bases at V and 7 bases at J; junction bases unmatched: 10. Germline loops: CDR1 MDHEN, CDR2 SYDVKM. The CDR3 is CASRGQALLGTQYF. The CDR3, as DNA: TGTGCCAGCAGGGGACAGGCTCTGTTAGGGACCCAGTACTTC.

This clone showed up just a few times. The rearrangement joins TRBV23-1 to TRBJ2-6; a weak D match, TRBD2 (5 bases). TRBV23-1 has ORF status, its function being uncertain. There are 17 residues in the CDR3. V gave up 3 bases and J gave up 4 bases, with 16 bases separating them. CDR3 residues: CASSHPSQRAGANVLTF. The CDR3 DNA reads TGCGCCAGCAGTCACCCGAGTCAGAGGGCCGGGGCCAACGTCCTGACTTTC.

The CDR3 region has the DNA TGTGCCAGCTCACCGAAAACCCCACAGGGGAGCACTGAAGCTTTCTTT. Translation gives CASSPKTPQGSTEAFF. This chain links TRBV18 with TRBJ1-1; TRBD1 matches 7 bases. The junction had 11 bases not matched to a gene; V was cut back by 3 bases and J by 4 bases. This CDR3 has 16 residues. Germline CDR1 KGHSH, CDR2 LQKENI. Supplemented by reference TRBV18 and TRBJ1-1, the full variable domain reads NAGVMQNPRHLVRRRGQEARLRCSPMKGHSHVYWYRQLPEEGLKFMVYLQKENIIDESGMPKERFSAEFPKEGPSILRIQQVVRGDSAAYFCASSPKTPQGSTEAFFGQGTRLTVV.

The rearrangement uses TRBV6-1 and TRBJ2-3, with D perhaps TRBD2 (6 bases). V lost 6 bases and J 2 bases, leaving 15 bases between the germline ends. The CDR3 runs to 15 residues. CDR1 and CDR2 (germline): MNHNS, SASEGT. The CDR3 DNA reads as TGTGCCAGCAGCCCAGCGGGCGCCCTCACAGATACGCAGTATTTT. Protein product: CASSPAGALTDTQYF.